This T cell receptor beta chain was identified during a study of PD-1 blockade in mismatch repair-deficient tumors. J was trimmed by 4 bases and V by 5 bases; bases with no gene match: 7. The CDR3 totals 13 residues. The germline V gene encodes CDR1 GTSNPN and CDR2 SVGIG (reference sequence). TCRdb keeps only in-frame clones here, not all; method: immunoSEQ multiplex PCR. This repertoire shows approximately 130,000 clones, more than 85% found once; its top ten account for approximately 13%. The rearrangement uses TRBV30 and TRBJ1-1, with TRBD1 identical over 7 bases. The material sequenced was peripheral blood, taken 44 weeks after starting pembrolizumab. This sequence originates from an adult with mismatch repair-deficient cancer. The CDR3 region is CAWLTGYGTEAFF. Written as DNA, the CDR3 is TGTGCCTGGCTGACAGGGTACGGCACTGAAGCTTTCTTT.